Listed here are 5 T cell receptor beta chains from one sample, sequenced in a study of STAT5B mutations in CD4+ large granular lymphocyte leukemia. Clones were read by immunoSEQ multiplex PCR, and TCRdb kept only the in-frame ones, dropping some. Of 20,000 or so clones detected, about 71% appear once; the ten largest clones hold about 4%. Specimen: CD4+ T cells from blood buffy coats. The receptor source for this set is a human donor in good health.

This chain uses TRBV19 with TRBJ2-1, with D maybe TRBD2 (5 bases). Germline CDR1 is LNHDA and CDR2 is SQIVND (reference sequence). The CDR3 covers 13 residues. The V gene lost 7 bases and the J gene lost 5 bases, with 12 bases spanning the gap. CDR3 region: CASTKRLHNEQFF. The CDR3 DNA reads TGTGCCAGTACCAAGCGGCTTCACAATGAGCAGTTCTTC.

The rearrangement links TRBV6-5 to TRBJ2-5; D gene ambiguous. CDR1 is MNHEY, CDR2 SVGAGI, per germline. The CDR3 extends over 12 amino acids. V was clipped by 5 bases and J by 1 base, with 5 bases between them. CDR3 DNA: TGTGCCAGCAGTAGGACCCAAGAGACCCAGTACTTC. Its protein product is CASSRTQETQYF.

This sequence joins TRBV5-6 and TRBJ1-1, with no clear D. There are 15 residues in the CDR3. Germline CDR1 and CDR2: SGHDT and YYEEEE. The ends were cut back, 6 bases at V and 0 bases at J, with 15 bases in the middle. CDR3 region: CASIPLGGMNTEAFF. In nucleotides, the CDR3 is TGTGCCAGCATCCCCTTAGGAGGAATGAACACTGAAGCTTTCTTT.

V usage is TRBV11-3 and J usage is TRBJ2-1; the D is unclear. The CDR3 spans 14 residues. From germline, CDR1 is SGHNT and CDR2 YENEEA. Trimming took 0 bases from V and 7 from J, leaving 10 bases between them. The CDR3 loop is CASSLDRVTNEQFF. The DNA of the CDR3 is TGTGCCAGCAGCTTAGATCGCGTGACAAATGAGCAGTTCTTC. Drawing the rest from reference TRBV11-3 and TRBJ2-1, the complete variable domain is EAGVVQSPRYKIIEKKQPVAFWCNPISGHNTLYWYLQNLGQGPELLIRYENEEAVDDSQLPKDRFSAERLKGVDSTLKIQPAELGDSAVYLCASSLDRVTNEQFFGPGTRLTVL.

This clone was detected only a few times. The CDR3 nucleotides are TGTGCCAGCAGTGAACGCCAAGGAAACACCATATATTTT. It specifies CASSERQGNTIYF. The genes are TRBV6-1 and TRBJ1-3; D is unresolved. The CDR3 has 13 residues. V lost 2 bases, J lost 4 bases, and 6 bases lay in between. Germline V gives CDR1 MNHNS, CDR2 SASEGT.